The sequence of this T cell receptor beta chain was determined in a study of blood T cell repertoires in COVID-19. Method: immunoSEQ multiplex PCR; TCRdb's copy keeps in-frame clones and lacks some. The sample holds roughly 150,000 clones, 75% to 90% seen once. The J segment lost 0 bases and the V segment lost 4 bases, leaving 4 bases of the junction unmatched. Per the germline V gene, CDR1 is KGHDR and CDR2 is SFDVKD. There are 18 residues in the CDR3. Sequenced sample: peripheral blood. The receptor's source is a human donor in a cohort sampled during active COVID-19. The V call is TRBV24-1, the J call TRBJ2-6, with 11 bases aligning to TRBD1. The CDR3 nucleotides are TGTGCCACCAGTGACCCGGGACAGGGGGGCTCTGGGGCCAACGTCCTGACTTTC. Translation gives CATSDPGQGGSGANVLTF.